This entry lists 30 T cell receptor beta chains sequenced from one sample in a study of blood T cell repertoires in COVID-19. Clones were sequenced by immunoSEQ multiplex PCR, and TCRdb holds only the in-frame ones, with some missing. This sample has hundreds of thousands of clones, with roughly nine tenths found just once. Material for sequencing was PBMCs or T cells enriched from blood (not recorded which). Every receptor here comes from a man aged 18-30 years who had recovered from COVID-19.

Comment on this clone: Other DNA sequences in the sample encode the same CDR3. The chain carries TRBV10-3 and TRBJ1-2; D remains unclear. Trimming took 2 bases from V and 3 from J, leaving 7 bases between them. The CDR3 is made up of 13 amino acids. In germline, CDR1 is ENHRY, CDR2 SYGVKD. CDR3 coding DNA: TGTGCCATCAGTGAGCGGGAGGACTATGGCTACACCTTC. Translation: CAISEREDYGYTF.

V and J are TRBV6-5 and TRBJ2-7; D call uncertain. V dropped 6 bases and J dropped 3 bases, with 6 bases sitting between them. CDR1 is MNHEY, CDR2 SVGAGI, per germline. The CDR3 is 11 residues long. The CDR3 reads CASRQNYEQYF. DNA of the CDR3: TGTGCCAGCAGACAGAACTACGAGCAGTACTTC.

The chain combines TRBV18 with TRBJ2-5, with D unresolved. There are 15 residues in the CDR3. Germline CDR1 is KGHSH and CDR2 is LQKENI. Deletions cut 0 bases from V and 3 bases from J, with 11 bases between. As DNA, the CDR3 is TGTGCCAGCTCACCACCTACAGTACTGGAAGAGACCCAGTACTTC. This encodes CASSPPTVLEETQYF.

The CDR3 here is CASSQGAGGDYGYTF. The DNA of the CDR3 is TGTGCCAGCAGCCAAGGGGCAGGGGGCGACTATGGCTACACCTTC. The V gene is TRBV3-1 (or the pseudogene TRBV3-2), the J gene TRBJ1-2; TRBD1 matches at 8 bases. Per germline, CDR1 LGHDT and CDR2 YNNKEL (reference sequence). The CDR3 is 15 residues long. V shed 1 base and J 3 bases; nucleotides not matched to a gene: 4.

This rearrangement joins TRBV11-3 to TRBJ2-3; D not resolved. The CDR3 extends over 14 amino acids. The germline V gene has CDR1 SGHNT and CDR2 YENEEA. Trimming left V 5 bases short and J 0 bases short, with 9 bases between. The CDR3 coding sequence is TGTGCCAGCAGCCCACACCCGAGCACAGATACGCAGTATTTT. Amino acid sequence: CASSPHPSTDTQYF.

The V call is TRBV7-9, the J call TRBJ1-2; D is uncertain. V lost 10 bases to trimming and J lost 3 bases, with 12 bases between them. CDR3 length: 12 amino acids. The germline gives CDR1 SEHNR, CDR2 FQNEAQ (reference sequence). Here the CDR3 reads CATSPGDYGYTF. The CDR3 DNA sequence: TGTGCCACCTCCCCCGGGGACTATGGCTACACCTTC.

The CDR3 coding sequence is TGTGCCAGCAGCTCCCCTGGGGGCGGGAGCACCTACAATGAGCAGTTCTTC. This encodes CASSSPGGGSTYNEQFF. The rearrangement uses TRBV11-2 and TRBJ2-1, with a tentative D call TRBD2 (7 bases). The germline gives CDR1 SGHAT, CDR2 FQNNGV. The CDR3 spans 17 residues. V was trimmed by 4 bases and J by 2 bases, leaving 18 bases between them.

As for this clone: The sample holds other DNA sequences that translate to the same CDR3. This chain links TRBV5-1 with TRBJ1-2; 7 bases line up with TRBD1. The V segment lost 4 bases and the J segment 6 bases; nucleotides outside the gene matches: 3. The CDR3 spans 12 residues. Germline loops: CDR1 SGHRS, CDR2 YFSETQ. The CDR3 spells CASSPQGHGYTF. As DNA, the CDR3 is TGCGCCAGCAGCCCACAGGGGCATGGCTACACCTTC.

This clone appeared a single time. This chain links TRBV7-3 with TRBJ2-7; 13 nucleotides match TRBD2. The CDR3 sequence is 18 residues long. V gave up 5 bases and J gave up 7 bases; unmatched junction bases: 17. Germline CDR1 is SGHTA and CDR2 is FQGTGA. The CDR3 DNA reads TGTGCCAGCAGCCCAACGGGGGATACTAGCGGGAGGGCCAGGGAGCAGTACTTC. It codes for CASSPTGDTSGRAREQYF.

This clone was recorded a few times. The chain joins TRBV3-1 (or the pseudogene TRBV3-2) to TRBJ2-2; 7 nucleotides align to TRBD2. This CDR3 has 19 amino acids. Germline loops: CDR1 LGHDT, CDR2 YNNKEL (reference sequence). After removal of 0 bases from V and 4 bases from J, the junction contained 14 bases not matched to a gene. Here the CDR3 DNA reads TGTGCCAGCAGCCAAGAAACTGTTGGGGGAGGGCCAATCACCGGGGAGCTGTTTTTT. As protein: CASSQETVGGGPITGELFF.

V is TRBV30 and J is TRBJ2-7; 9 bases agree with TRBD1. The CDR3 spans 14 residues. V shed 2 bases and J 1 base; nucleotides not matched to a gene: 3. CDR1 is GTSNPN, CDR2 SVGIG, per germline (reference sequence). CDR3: CAWSLGQGSYEQYF. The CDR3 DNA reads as TGTGCCTGGAGTTTAGGACAGGGGTCCTACGAGCAGTACTTC.

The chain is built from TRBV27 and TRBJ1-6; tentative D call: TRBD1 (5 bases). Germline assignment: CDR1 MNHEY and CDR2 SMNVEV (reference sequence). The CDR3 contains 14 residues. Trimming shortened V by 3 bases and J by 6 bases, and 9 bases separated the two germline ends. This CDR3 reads CASSFSRANSPLHF. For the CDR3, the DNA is TGTGCCAGCAGTTTTTCCAGGGCTAATTCACCCCTCCACTTT.

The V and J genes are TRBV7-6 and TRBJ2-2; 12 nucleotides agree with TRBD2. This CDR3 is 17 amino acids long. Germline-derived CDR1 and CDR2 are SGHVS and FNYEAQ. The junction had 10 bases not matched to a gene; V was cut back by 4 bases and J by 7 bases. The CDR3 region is CASSSHLAGGPDGELFF. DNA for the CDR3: TGTGCCAGCAGCTCGCATCTAGCGGGGGGGCCCGACGGGGAGCTGTTTTTT.

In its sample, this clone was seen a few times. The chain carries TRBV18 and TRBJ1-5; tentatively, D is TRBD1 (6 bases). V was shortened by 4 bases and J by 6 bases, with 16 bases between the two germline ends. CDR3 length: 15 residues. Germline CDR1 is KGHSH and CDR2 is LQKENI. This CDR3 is CASSQEQGRGQPQHF. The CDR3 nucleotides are TGTGCCAGCTCACAGGAACAGGGTCGGGGTCAGCCCCAGCATTTT.

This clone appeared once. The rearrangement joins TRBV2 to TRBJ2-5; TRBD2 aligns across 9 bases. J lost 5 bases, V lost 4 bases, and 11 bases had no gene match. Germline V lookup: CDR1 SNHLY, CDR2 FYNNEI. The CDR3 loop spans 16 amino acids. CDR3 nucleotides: TGTGCCAGCAGTGCACTAGCGGGCCCTGGGAGGGAGACCCAGTACTTC. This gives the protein CASSALAGPGRETQYF.

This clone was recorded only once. CDR3 protein: CASSSEGTGAGEQYF. The CDR3 DNA is TGTGCCAGCAGCTCCGAAGGGACAGGGGCGGGCGAGCAGTACTTC. This rearrangement joins TRBV6-6 to TRBJ2-7; 10 bases line up with TRBD1. The CDR3 spans 15 residues. CDR1 MNHNY and CDR2 SVGAGI come from the germline V gene (reference sequence). Trimming cost V 6 bases and J 6 bases; bases outside gene matches: 11.

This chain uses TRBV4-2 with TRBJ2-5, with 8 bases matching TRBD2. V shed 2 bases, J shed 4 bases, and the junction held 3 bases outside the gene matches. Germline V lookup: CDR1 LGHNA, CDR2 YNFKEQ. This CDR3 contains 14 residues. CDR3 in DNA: TGTGCCAGCAGCCAAAGTGCGGGAGGAGAGACCCAGTACTTC. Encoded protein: CASSQSAGGETQYF.

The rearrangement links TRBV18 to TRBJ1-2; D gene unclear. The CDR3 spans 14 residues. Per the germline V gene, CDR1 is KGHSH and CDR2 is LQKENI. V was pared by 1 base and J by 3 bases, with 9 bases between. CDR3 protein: CASSPLEQYYGYTF. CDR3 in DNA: TGTGCCAGCTCACCACTAGAACAGTACTATGGCTACACCTTC.

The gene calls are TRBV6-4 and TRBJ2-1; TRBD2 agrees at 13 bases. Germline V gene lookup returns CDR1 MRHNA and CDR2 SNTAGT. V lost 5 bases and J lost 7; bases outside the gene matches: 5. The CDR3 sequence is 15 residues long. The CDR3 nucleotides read TGTGCCAGCAGTTCGGGACTAGCGGGACTGAATGAGCAGTTCTTC. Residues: CASSSGLAGLNEQFF.

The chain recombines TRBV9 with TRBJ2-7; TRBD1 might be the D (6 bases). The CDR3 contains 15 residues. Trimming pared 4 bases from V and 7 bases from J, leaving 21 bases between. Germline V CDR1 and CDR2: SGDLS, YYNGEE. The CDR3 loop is CASSPTDRMVWEQYF. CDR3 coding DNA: TGTGCCAGCAGCCCCACTGACAGGATGGTCTGGGAGCAGTACTTC.

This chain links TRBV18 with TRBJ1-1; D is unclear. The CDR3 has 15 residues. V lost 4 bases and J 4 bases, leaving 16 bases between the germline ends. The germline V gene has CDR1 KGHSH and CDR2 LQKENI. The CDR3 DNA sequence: TGTGCCAGCTCACTACGGCAGGAAGGGAGCACTGAAGCTTTCTTT. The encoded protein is CASSLRQEGSTEAFF.

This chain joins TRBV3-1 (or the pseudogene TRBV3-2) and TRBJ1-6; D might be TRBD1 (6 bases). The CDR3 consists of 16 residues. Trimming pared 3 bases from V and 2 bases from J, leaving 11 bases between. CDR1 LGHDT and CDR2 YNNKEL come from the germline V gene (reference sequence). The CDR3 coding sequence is TGTGCCAGCAGCCACCCGACAGGTCCCTATAATTCACCCCTCCACTTT. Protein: CASSHPTGPYNSPLHF.

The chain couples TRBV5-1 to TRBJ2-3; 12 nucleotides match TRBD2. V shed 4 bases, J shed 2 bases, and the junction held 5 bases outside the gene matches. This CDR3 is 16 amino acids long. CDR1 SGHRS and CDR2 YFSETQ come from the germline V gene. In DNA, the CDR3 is TGCGCCAGCAGCCCCGGACTAGCGGGGAACACAGATACGCAGTATTTT. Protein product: CASSPGLAGNTDTQYF.

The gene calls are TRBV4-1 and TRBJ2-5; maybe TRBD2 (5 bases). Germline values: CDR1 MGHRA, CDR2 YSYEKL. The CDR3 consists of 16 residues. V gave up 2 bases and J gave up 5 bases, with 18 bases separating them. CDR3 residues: CASSQISGWAPETQYF. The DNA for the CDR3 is TGCGCCAGCAGCCAAATCTCGGGGTGGGCCCCGGAGACCCAGTACTTC.

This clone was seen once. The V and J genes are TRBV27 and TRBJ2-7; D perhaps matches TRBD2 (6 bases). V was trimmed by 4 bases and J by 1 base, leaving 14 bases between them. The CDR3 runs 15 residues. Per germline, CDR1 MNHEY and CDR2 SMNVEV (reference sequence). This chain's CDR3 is CASSWLRGGSYEQYF. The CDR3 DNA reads TGTGCCAGCAGTTGGCTTAGGGGAGGATCCTACGAGCAGTACTTC.

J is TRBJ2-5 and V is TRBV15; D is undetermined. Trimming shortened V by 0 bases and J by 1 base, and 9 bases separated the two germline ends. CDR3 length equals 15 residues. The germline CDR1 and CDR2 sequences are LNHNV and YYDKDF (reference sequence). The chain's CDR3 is CATSRDLLSQETQYF. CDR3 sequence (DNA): TGTGCCACCAGCAGAGATCTCCTAAGCCAAGAGACCCAGTACTTC.

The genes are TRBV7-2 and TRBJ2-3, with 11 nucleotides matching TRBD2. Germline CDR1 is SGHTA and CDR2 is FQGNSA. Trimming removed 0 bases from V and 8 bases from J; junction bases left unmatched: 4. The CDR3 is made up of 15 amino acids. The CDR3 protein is CASSLAGTSGATQYF. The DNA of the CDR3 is TGTGCCAGCAGCTTAGCCGGGACTAGCGGAGCTACGCAGTATTTT.

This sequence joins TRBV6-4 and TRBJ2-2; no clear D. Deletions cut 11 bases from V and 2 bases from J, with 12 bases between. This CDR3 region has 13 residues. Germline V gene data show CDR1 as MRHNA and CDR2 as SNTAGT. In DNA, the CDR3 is TGTGCCGCCAAAAGCGAAAACACCGGGGAGCTGTTTTTT. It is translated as CAAKSENTGELFF.

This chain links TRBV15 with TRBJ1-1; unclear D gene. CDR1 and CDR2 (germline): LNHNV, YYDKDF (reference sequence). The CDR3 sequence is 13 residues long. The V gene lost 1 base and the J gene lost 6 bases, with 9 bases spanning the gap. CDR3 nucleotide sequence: TGTGCCACCAGCAGAGTCGGCGGGGCTGAAGCTTTCTTT. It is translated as CATSRVGGAEAFF.

CDR3 residues: CASGLATSGAFYEQYF. The CDR3 region has the DNA TGTGCCAGCGGGCTTGCGACTAGCGGGGCTTTCTACGAGCAGTACTTC. The chain employs TRBV7-8 and TRBJ2-7, with TRBD2 identical over 11 bases. V was pared by 8 bases and J by 3 bases, with 12 bases of the junction left unmatched. The germline V gene encodes CDR1 SGHVS and CDR2 FQNEAQ. The CDR3 contains 16 residues.